The rows below give T cell receptor beta chains drawn from one sample of a study of post-analysis software for immune sequencing data. Via MiXCR, TCRdb re-called the PCR reads, giving one row per CDR3 protein. The sample has some 160,000 distinct CDR3 sequences, around 36% seen once; the top ten hold roughly 28%. Source: blood, taken after autologous hematopoietic stem cell transplantation. Receptor source: a girl aged 10 to 17 with multiple sclerosis. The conserved cysteine and the conserved F or W are not part of the CDR3 here.

CDR3 protein: ASSHGGYEQF
J gene: TRBJ2-1
V gene: TRBV7-2

CDR3 protein: ASSLNPGQGIDEQY
J gene: TRBJ2-7
V gene: TRBV5-1

CDR3 protein: SVGVNEQF
J gene: TRBJ2-1
V gene: TRBV29-1

CDR3 protein: ASSPLLRSPYEQY
J gene: .
V gene: TRBV28

CDR3 protein: SANPVVGTDTQY
J gene: TRBJ2-3
V gene: TRBV20-1

CDR3 protein: ASSAFGEMGEQY
J gene: TRBJ2-4
V gene: TRBV5-1

CDR3 protein: ASSGMVLGDEQY
J gene: TRBJ2-7
V gene: TRBV25-1

CDR3 protein: SARVAVNDIQY
J gene: TRBJ2-4
V gene: TRBV20-1

CDR3 protein: ASSSTGNAPLH
J gene: TRBJ1-6
V gene: TRBV7-6

CDR3 protein: ASSLVTGDIYGYT
J gene: TRBJ1-2
V gene: TRBV5-1

CDR3 protein: SVNPGRAEGEQF
J gene: TRBJ2-1
V gene: TRBV29-1

CDR3 protein: ASSEQELGQY
J gene: TRBJ2-7
V gene: TRBV2

CDR3 protein: ASSFSRPPNEQF
J gene: TRBJ2-1
V gene: TRBV7-3

CDR3 protein: ASSSNRFSEEQF
J gene: TRBJ2-1
V gene: TRBV13

CDR3 protein: ASSQGTSGIDEQY
J gene: TRBJ2-7
V gene: TRBV7-3

CDR3 protein: ASSMGGRDEKLF
J gene: TRBJ1-4
V gene: TRBV27

CDR3 protein: ASSLEAISGANVLT
J gene: TRBJ2-6
V gene: TRBV5-1

CDR3 protein: AVRSGTTNTGELF
J gene: TRBJ2-2
V gene: TRBV6-2/TRBV6-3

CDR3 protein: ASSNRLGLPLH
J gene: TRBJ1-6
V gene: TRBV12-3/TRBV12-4

CDR3 protein: ASSWASGRTRVAQY
J gene: TRBJ2-3
V gene: TRBV6-2/TRBV6-3

CDR3 protein: ASTNPGRNYGYT
J gene: TRBJ1-2
V gene: TRBV28

CDR3 protein: ATGSQLADIYEQY
J gene: TRBJ2-7
V gene: TRBV10-3

CDR3 protein: ASSEGRDLLAKNIQY
J gene: TRBJ2-4
V gene: TRBV5-1

CDR3 protein: SASRPGTGAINEQF
J gene: TRBJ2-1
V gene: TRBV20-1

CDR3 protein: ASRAQGRLASDTQY
J gene: TRBJ2-3
V gene: TRBV12-3/TRBV12-4

CDR3 protein: ASSLHPTSGSTDTQY
J gene: TRBJ2-3
V gene: TRBV11-2

CDR3 protein: ASSPPAQGEYEQY
J gene: TRBJ2-7
V gene: TRBV18

CDR3 protein: ASSELMGTGYYSNLPQH
J gene: TRBJ1-5
V gene: TRBV5-8

CDR3 protein: ASILQPLSCNEQF
J gene: TRBJ2-1
V gene: TRBV11-2

CDR3 protein: ASSYEPGTVGYEQY
J gene: .
V gene: TRBV6-5

CDR3 protein: ASSLMGQLTDTQY
J gene: TRBJ2-3
V gene: TRBV7-2

CDR3 protein: ASSPARGSYNEQF
J gene: TRBJ2-1
V gene: TRBV5-1

CDR3 protein: SAPMRGQSEQY
J gene: TRBJ2-7
V gene: TRBV20-1

CDR3 protein: ASSLDREAPRGSSGANVPT
J gene: TRBJ2-6
V gene: TRBV11-2

CDR3 protein: SARGSITDTQY
J gene: TRBJ2-3
V gene: TRBV20-1

CDR3 protein: SAAGHWTDTQY
J gene: TRBJ2-3
V gene: TRBV20-1

CDR3 protein: SAPRTVPYEQY
J gene: TRBJ2-7
V gene: TRBV20-1

CDR3 protein: ASSLAGGPNEQY
J gene: TRBJ2-7
V gene: TRBV5-1

CDR3 protein: AISEGSGENTEAF
J gene: TRBJ1-1
V gene: TRBV10-3

CDR3 protein: ASSRGMAGEQETQY
J gene: TRBJ2-5
V gene: TRBV12-3/TRBV12-4

CDR3 protein: ASSQAGGPWEQY
J gene: TRBJ2-4
V gene: TRBV3-1

CDR3 protein: ASSEEAGGVNEQF
J gene: TRBJ2-1
V gene: TRBV10-1

CDR3 protein: ASGATSYEQY
J gene: TRBJ2-7
V gene: TRBV19

CDR3 protein: ASSLGQGGHEQY
J gene: TRBJ2-7
V gene: TRBV12-3/TRBV12-4

CDR3 protein: ASSPGDRGRSDEQY
J gene: TRBJ2-7
V gene: TRBV5-5

CDR3 protein: ASSAGGTDTQY
J gene: TRBJ2-3
V gene: TRBV7-2

CDR3 protein: ASSQRQGGAYNEQF
J gene: TRBJ2-1
V gene: TRBV11-1

CDR3 protein: ASSLALAGAYEQY
J gene: TRBJ2-7
V gene: TRBV7-9

CDR3 protein: ASRKNRRTDEQF
J gene: TRBJ2-1
V gene: TRBV27

CDR3 protein: ASSPPGLAGGADTQY
J gene: TRBJ2-3
V gene: TRBV18

CDR3 protein: ASSHHRDRVAEQY
J gene: TRBJ2-7
V gene: TRBV5-1

CDR3 protein: SARGQGATEAF
J gene: TRBJ1-1
V gene: TRBV20-1

CDR3 protein: ASSKIIRNEQF
J gene: TRBJ2-1
V gene: TRBV21-1

CDR3 protein: ASSPGQANYGYT
J gene: TRBJ1-2
V gene: TRBV6-1

CDR3 protein: ASSPPGPYTDTQY
J gene: TRBJ2-3
V gene: TRBV11-2

CDR3 protein: ASSQDASGGSYEQY
J gene: TRBJ2-7
V gene: TRBV4-2

CDR3 protein: SARDGEGYGYT
J gene: TRBJ1-2
V gene: TRBV20-1

CDR3 protein: SAQRLAGDRYNEQF
J gene: TRBJ2-1
V gene: TRBV20-1

CDR3 protein: ASSHRLGNYEQY
J gene: TRBJ2-7
V gene: TRBV6-2/TRBV6-3